This T cell receptor (beta chain) derives from a study of low-dose radiotherapy and immunotherapy resistance in tumors. Study-wide background: Across 26 weeks, 13 Gy in total went to Cohort 2, delivered as 1 Gy per fraction every two weeks. Nivolumab was given to patients as a 240 mg flat dose every two weeks, and ipilimumab at 1 mg/kg every six weeks. Both were delivered intravenously. Participants were given intravenous cyclophosphamide 200 mg/m2 every two weeks, one day before radiation and immunotherapy.

Time point meaning: after trial treatment. Stated treatment: LDRT plus nivolumab, ipilimumab, low-dose cyclophosphamide and aspirin (RACIN trial). Nivolumab, ipilimumab, aspirin, low-dose cyclophosphamide and low-dose radiotherapy were given to donors. This CDR3 is built from 15 residues. V was pared by 4 bases and J by 2 bases, with 13 bases between. Germline V lookup: CDR1 MNHNS, CDR2 SASEGT. Gene-specific TRAV and TRBV primers were used for first-strand cDNA, covering alpha and beta chains. A constant-region primer paired with the V-primer adapter amplified TCRs over about 20 PCR cycles. TCRdb used MiXCR to reprocess the reads, holding one entry per CDR3 protein. Counted here are roughly 100,000 distinct CDR3 sequences, about 20% occurring once; the ten biggest clones make up 4.1%. This clonotype was found many times.

Sequencing was performed on PBMCs, taken after low-dose radiotherapy plus immunotherapy. The chain carries TRBV6-1 and TRBJ2-3, with D possibly matching TRBD1 (6 bases). This receptor was taken from a male donor with prostate cancer. CDR3 sequence (DNA): TGTGCCAGCAGTGTAAGACAGGTGAACACAGATACGCAGTATTTT. The encoded protein is CASSVRQVNTDTQYF.